Sequencing of this T cell receptor beta chain was carried out in a study of cytomegalovirus exposure and HLA in healthy donors. General observations from the study: Per a later analysis, HLA-associated TCR beta chains showed more clonal expansion than other, equally common TCR beta chains.

PCR used 60 Vbeta primers and 13 Jbeta primers. Authors' methods: Per a later analysis, the number of unique TCR beta chains was approximately 73 million, of which 8.5 million to 11 million were shared. Clones were read by immunoSEQ multiplex PCR, and TCRdb kept only the in-frame ones, dropping some. V and J calls and clone size are those listed in that table; D and trimming were worked out from the DNA. Here the sample spans 160,000 or so clones, 70% to 85% being singletons. CDR3 length equals 15 residues. J lost 7 bases, V lost 1 base, and 5 bases had no gene match. CDR1 is MGHRA, CDR2 YSYEKL, per germline. On this clone: What it binds is not known.

The sequenced sample consisted of PBMCs. The chain carries TRBV4-1 and TRBJ2-7; the match to TRBD2 covers 12 bases. This clonotype was sampled from a man aged 25 to 40 in good health and CMV-seropositive. The CDR3 loop reads CASSQGLAGAGEQYF. DNA for the CDR3: TGCGCCAGCAGCCAAGGACTAGCGGGAGCGGGGGAGCAGTACTTC.